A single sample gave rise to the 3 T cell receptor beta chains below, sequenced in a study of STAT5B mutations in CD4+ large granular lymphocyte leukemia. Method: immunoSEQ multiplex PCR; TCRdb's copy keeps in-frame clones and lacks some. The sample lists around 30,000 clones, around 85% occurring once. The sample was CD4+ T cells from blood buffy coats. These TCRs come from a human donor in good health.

The CDR3 region is CASSLAGTGNNEQYF. CDR3 coding DNA: TGTGCCAGCAGCTTAGCCGGGACAGGTAACAACGAGCAGTACTTC. J is TRBJ2-7 and V is TRBV7-6, with 8 bases aligning to TRBD1. The CDR3 totals 15 residues. CDR1 is SGHVS and CDR2 is FNYEAQ in the germline V gene. V lost 0 bases to trimming and J lost 5 bases; unmatched junction nucleotides: 6.

DNA of the CDR3: TGTGCCAGCAGCCCCGGTGGACGGGAGCCCTACGAGCAGTACTTC. Its protein is CASSPGGREPYEQYF. V is TRBV6-5 and J is TRBJ2-7; D may be TRBD2 (6 bases). This CDR3 has 15 residues. Germline V CDR1 and CDR2: MNHEY, SVGAGI. The V and J ends lost 6 bases and 2 bases respectively, with 17 bases between them.

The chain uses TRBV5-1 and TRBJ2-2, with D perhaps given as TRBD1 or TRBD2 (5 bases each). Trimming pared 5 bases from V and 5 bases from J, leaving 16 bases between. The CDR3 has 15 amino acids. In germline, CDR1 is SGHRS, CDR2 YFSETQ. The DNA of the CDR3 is TGCGCCAGCAGTGGTCCCCGGGGCCAGACCGGGGAGCTGTTTTTT. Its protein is CASSGPRGQTGELFF. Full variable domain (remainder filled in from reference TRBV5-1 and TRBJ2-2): KAGVTQTPRYLIKTRGQQVTLSCSPISGHRSVSWYQQTPGQGLQFLFEYFSETQRNKGNFPGRFSGRQFSNSRSEMNVSTLELGDSALYLCASSGPRGQTGELFFGEGSRLTVL.